Below are 14 T cell receptor beta chains sequenced from a single sample in a study of patients and donors after allogeneic stem cell transplantation. TCRdb recomputed calls from the RT-PCR reads with MiXCR, one row per CDR3 protein. The repertoire holds about 410,000 distinct CDR3 sequences, with 16% as singletons. Sequenced material: blood, either unsorted or a sorted T cell fraction (not recorded which). The receptor source for this set is a human donor who was either an allogeneic HSCT recipient or a stem cell or donor lymphocyte infusion donor (not recorded which). It is not recorded whose cells these are; they may come from a transplant donor.

This clonotype was observed many times. The J gene is TRBJ1-1, the V gene TRBV12-3 or TRBV12-4; D is possibly TRBD1 (5 bases). This CDR3 is built from 13 residues. V lost 5 bases and J lost 10, with 17 bases in between. As DNA, the CDR3 is TGTGCCAGCAGTCCAGCCTTCCAGGGCGGAGCTTTCTTT. Its protein product is CASSPAFQGGAFF.

V gene TRBV27 combines with J gene TRBJ2-7, with D uncertain. CDR3 length: 13 residues. The germline CDR1 and CDR2 sequences are MNHEY and SMNVEV (reference sequence). V lost 7 bases to trimming and J lost 0 bases, with 10 bases between them. The CDR3 reads CASTYTPSYEQYF. In DNA form, the CDR3 reads TGTGCCAGCACCTATACCCCCTCCTACGAGCAGTACTTC.

This chain joins TRBV4-1 and TRBJ2-7, with 9 bases identical to TRBD1. Germline V lookup: CDR1 MGHRA, CDR2 YSYEKL. The CDR3 spans 19 residues. V lost 1 base and J lost 6; bases outside the gene matches: 19. In nucleotides, the CDR3 is TGCGCCAGCAGCCAAGGACCGGGACAGGGTAAGGGGGCTAGGGGCGAGCAGTACTTC. Amino acids: CASSQGPGQGKGARGEQYF.

The rearrangement links TRBV15 to TRBJ1-5; perhaps TRBD1 as D (5 bases). Germline V gene data show CDR1 as LNHNV and CDR2 as YYDKDF (reference sequence). This CDR3 region has 14 residues. Trimming cost V 0 bases and J 5 bases, with 8 bases left between them. The CDR3 DNA is TGTGCCACCAGCAGAGAACGGGGGTATCAGCCCCAGCATTTT. Residues: CATSRERGYQPQHF.

The table lists this clonotype with many counts. The gene calls are TRBV12-3 or TRBV12-4 and TRBJ1-2; a weak D match, TRBD1 (5 bases). Trimming stripped 2 bases from V and 5 bases from J, with 9 bases between. The CDR3 is 13 amino acids. The CDR3 here is CASSLPGQYGYTF. The CDR3 DNA sequence: TGTGCCAGCAGTTTACCAGGGCAGTATGGCTACACCTTC.

This clonotype was counted many times. This chain connects TRBV4-2 to TRBJ2-7; either TRBD1 or TRBD2 may supply D (5 bases each). Trimming took 0 bases from V and 0 from J, leaving 15 bases between them. There are 17 residues in the CDR3. The germline CDR1 and CDR2 sequences are LGHNA and YNFKEQ. The CDR3, as DNA: TGTGCCAGCAGCCAAGAATATCGGGGCCTCAGCTCCTACGAGCAGTACTTC. It encodes CASSQEYRGLSSYEQYF.

This clonotype was seen a handful of times. This chain uses TRBV9 with TRBJ2-2, with D maybe TRBD2 (5 bases). CDR1 is SGDLS and CDR2 is YYNGEE in the germline V gene. The CDR3 is made up of 16 amino acids. Trimming removed 4 bases from V and 1 base from J, with 14 bases in between. In DNA form, the CDR3 reads TGTGCCAGCAGCCCAACCGGGAACATGAACACCGGGGAGCTGTTTTTT. Protein product: CASSPTGNMNTGELFF.

This sequence joins TRBV5-1 and TRBJ1-2, with a weak D call TRBD1 (5 bases). Looked up from germline, CDR1 is SGHRS and CDR2 is YFSETQ. Trimming cost V 0 bases and J 8 bases, with 11 bases left between them. CDR3 length: 13 amino acids. DNA for the CDR3: TGCGCCAGCAGCTTGGAAGGGGACGACGGCTACACCTTC. It encodes CASSLEGDDGYTF.

This chain uses TRBV7-2 with TRBJ2-7; the match to TRBD1 covers 12 bases. The CDR3 consists of 17 residues. Germline-derived CDR1 and CDR2 are SGHTA and FQGNSA. After removal of 5 bases from V and 3 bases from J, the junction contained 11 bases not matched to a gene. The CDR3 loop reads CASSKPLGTGGFYEQYF. In DNA form, the CDR3 reads TGTGCCAGCAGCAAACCTCTTGGGACAGGGGGCTTCTACGAGCAGTACTTC.

This clonotype was detected a few times. The rearrangement uses TRBV5-1 and TRBJ1-3, with unresolved D. The V end was cut by 0 bases, the J end by 0 bases, with 10 bases between. Germline CDR1 SGHRS, CDR2 YFSETQ. The CDR3 length is 16 residues. The CDR3 loop is CASSLAQRNSGNTIYF. The CDR3 DNA reads as TGCGCCAGCAGCTTGGCCCAGCGAAACTCTGGAAACACCATATATTTT.

The gene calls are TRBV20-1 and TRBJ1-2; the D gene is possibly TRBD1 (5 bases). V was trimmed by 1 base and J by 4 bases, leaving 22 bases between them. Germline assignment: CDR1 DFQATT and CDR2 SNEGSKA (reference sequence). This CDR3 comprises 17 residues. CDR3 sequence reads: CSARGAGSGLGSYGYTF. CDR3 nucleotides: TGCAGTGCTAGAGGGGCAGGGAGTGGATTAGGAAGCTATGGCTACACCTTC.

This sequence joins TRBV12-3 or TRBV12-4 and TRBJ2-1; no firm D call. The CDR3 has 15 residues. The germline V and J ends were trimmed by 6 bases and 0 bases, with 12 bases remaining between them. This CDR3 is CASRYGGSSYNEQFF. CDR3 DNA sequence: TGTGCCAGCAGGTACGGCGGTAGCTCCTACAATGAGCAGTTCTTC.

A few counts support this clonotype. The gene calls are TRBV6-1 and TRBJ2-7; possible D gene TRBD2, 6 bases. The CDR3 is 16 amino acids. The germline gives CDR1 MNHNS, CDR2 SASEGT. Trimming took 5 bases from V and 2 from J, leaving 19 bases between them. In nucleotides, the CDR3 is TGTGCCAGCAGTCCCCCCGGGAGCGGGCTGACCTACGAGCAGTACTTC. It encodes CASSPPGSGLTYEQYF.

This chain links TRBV5-1 with TRBJ2-1; D possibly matches TRBD1 or TRBD2 (5 bases each). The CDR3 is made up of 15 amino acids. Germline V gene lookup returns CDR1 SGHRS and CDR2 YFSETQ. The V and J ends lost 1 base and 7 bases respectively, with 15 bases between them. The CDR3 spells CASSLTRGGTNEQFF. CDR3 in DNA: TGCGCCAGCAGCTTGACTAGGGGTGGAACTAATGAGCAGTTCTTC. Variable domain in full (rest from reference TRBV5-1 and TRBJ2-1): KAGVTQTPRYLIKTRGQQVTLSCSPISGHRSVSWYQQTPGQGLQFLFEYFSETQRNKGNFPGRFSGRQFSNSRSEMNVSTLELGDSALYLCASSLTRGGTNEQFFGPGTRLTVL.